Listed below are T cell receptor beta chains from one sample, sequenced in a study of T cell responses to AZD1222 COVID-19 vaccine. Profiled with immunoSEQ multiplex PCR; TCRdb holds only in-frame clones, not every one. The sample yields about 99,000 clones, about 85% seen once. The sequences come from peripheral blood, collected on day 0 of AZD1222 vaccination. These receptors were taken from an adult in good health. Both conserved end residues are part of each CDR3. D genes are given only for firm matches. Not all rows give a size; the values are once, few, many and, for expanded clones, a class.

size: -
J: TRBJ1-1
V: TRBV10-2
D: -
CDR3: CASRWGAYPRRAFF
DNA: TGCGCCAGCAGATGGGGGGCTTACCCCCGGAGAGCTTTCTTT

size: -
J: TRBJ1-1
V: TRBV5-1
D: -
CDR3: CASSLAGRSEAFF
DNA: TGCGCCAGCAGCTTAGCAGGGAGGTCTGAAGCTTTCTTT

size: -
J: TRBJ1-2
V: TRBV27
D: TRBD1
CDR3: CASSPLTGGVSYGYTF
DNA: TGTGCCAGCAGTCCACTTACAGGGGGGGTCAGCTATGGCTACACCTTC

size: -
J: TRBJ1-1
V: TRBV19
D: -
CDR3: CASTAPMNTEAFF
DNA: TGTGCCAGTACGGCACCGATGAACACTGAAGCTTTCTTT

size: -
J: TRBJ2-1
V: TRBV3-1/TRBV3-2
D: TRBD2
CDR3: CASSTLAANNEQFF
DNA: TGTGCCAGCAGCACACTAGCGGCTAACAATGAGCAGTTCTTC

size: once
J: TRBJ1-1
V: TRBV5-1
D: -
CDR3: CASSLGGLQTTEAFF
DNA: TGTGCCAGCAGCTTGGGAGGTCTTCAGACAACTGAAGCTTTCTTT

size: -
J: TRBJ2-1
V: TRBV4-3
D: -
CDR3: CASSRGFLGSGTHNEQFF
DNA: TGCGCCAGCAGCCGGGGGTTCTTAGGGTCAGGGACTCACAATGAGCAGTTCTTC

size: -
J: TRBJ2-3
V: TRBV19
D: -
CDR3: CASTPEQGLMNTQYF
DNA: TGTGCCAGTACCCCGGAGCAGGGGCTAATGAATACGCAGTATTTT

size: -
J: TRBJ1-5
V: TRBV2
D: -
CDR3: CASRRDARGNQPQHF
DNA: TGTGCCAGCAGGCGCGACGCTAGGGGTAATCAGCCCCAGCATTTT

size: once
J: TRBJ2-3
V: TRBV12-3/TRBV12-4
D: -
CDR3: CASSLVGDTQYF
DNA: TGTGCCAGCAGTTTAGTCGGAGATACGCAGTATTTT

size: -
J: TRBJ2-1
V: TRBV30
D: TRBD2
CDR3: CASWGGSGRSYNEQFF
DNA: TGTGCCTCTTGGGGGGGTAGCGGGAGGTCCTACAATGAGCAGTTCTTC

size: -
J: TRBJ1-1
V: TRBV12-3/TRBV12-4
D: TRBD1
CDR3: CASWTGTNEAFF
DNA: TGTGCCAGCTGGACAGGGACTAATGAAGCTTTCTTT

size: once
J: TRBJ2-7
V: TRBV5-1
D: TRBD2
CDR3: CASSSVWGTNSYEQYF
DNA: TGCGCCAGCAGCTCGGTTTGGGGGACTAACTCCTACGAGCAGTACTTC

size: -
J: TRBJ2-1
V: TRBV4-1
D: TRBD1
CDR3: CASSHNPGQGDYEQFF
DNA: TGCGCCAGCAGCCACAACCCGGGACAGGGGGATTATGAGCAGTTCTTC

size: -
J: TRBJ1-2
V: TRBV9
D: -
CDR3: CASSTSAGYTF
DNA: TGTGCCAGCAGCACCTCGGCAGGCTACACCTTC

size: -
J: TRBJ1-1
V: TRBV27
D: TRBD1
CDR3: CASSRRQGNTEAFF
DNA: TGTGCCAGCAGTCGACGACAGGGGAACACTGAAGCTTTCTTT

size: -
J: TRBJ1-2
V: TRBV4-1
D: -
CDR3: CASSQVPLGGGTGSIYGYTF
DNA: TGCGCCAGCAGCCAAGTCCCCCTCGGGGGGGGCACCGGATCAATCTATGGCTACACCTTC

size: -
J: TRBJ1-1
V: TRBV9
D: -
CDR3: CASSVVHSGSVAFF
DNA: TGTGCCAGCAGCGTAGTACATTCTGGGTCCGTGGCTTTCTTT

size: -
J: TRBJ1-6
V: TRBV11-1
D: -
CDR3: CASSQGWDSPLHF
DNA: TGTGCCAGCAGTCAGGGTTGGGATTCACCCCTCCACTTT

size: -
J: TRBJ2-1
V: TRBV7-2
D: TRBD2
CDR3: CASSPPSGGKYEQFF
DNA: TGTGCCAGCAGCCCACCCAGCGGGGGGAAGTATGAGCAGTTCTTC

size: few
J: TRBJ1-2
V: TRBV27
D: -
CDR3: CASSFFAGGTGYTF
DNA: TGTGCCAGCAGTTTTTTCGCCGGGGGGACTGGCTACACCTTC

size: -
J: TRBJ2-2
V: TRBV6-2/TRBV6-3
D: -
CDR3: CASSPLGHTGELFF
DNA: TGTGCCAGCAGCCCGTTGGGCCACACCGGGGAGCTGTTTTTT

size: -
J: TRBJ2-7
V: TRBV6-2/TRBV6-3
D: -
CDR3: CASSLLSAQQYF
DNA: TGTGCCAGCAGCCTGCTGAGCGCGCAGCAGTACTTC

size: -
J: TRBJ2-7
V: TRBV7-3
D: TRBD2
CDR3: CASSLEPTSGGKEQYF
DNA: TGTGCCAGCAGCTTAGAGCCGACTAGCGGGGGCAAAGAGCAGTACTTC

size: -
J: TRBJ1-1
V: TRBV7-8
D: TRBD1
CDR3: CASSLKRYPGQGNTEAFF
DNA: TGTGCCAGCAGCTTAAAACGTTATCCGGGACAGGGTAACACTGAAGCTTTCTTT

size: -
J: TRBJ1-6
V: TRBV6-2/TRBV6-3
D: -
CDR3: CASSYQGGYSPLHF
DNA: TGTGCCAGCAGTTATCAGGGCGGCTATTCACCCCTCCACTTT

size: -
J: TRBJ1-3
V: TRBV7-8
D: -
CDR3: CASSKQGYTIYF
DNA: TGTGCCAGCAGCAAACAGGGATACACCATATATTTT

size: -
J: TRBJ2-5
V: TRBV24-1
D: -
CDR3: CATSDSRGPGETQYF
DNA: TGTGCCACCAGTGATTCTCGGGGGCCCGGAGAGACCCAGTACTTC

size: few
J: TRBJ1-1
V: TRBV20-1
D: -
CDR3: CSASSPGATEAFF
DNA: TGCAGTGCTAGTTCCCCGGGAGCCACTGAAGCTTTCTTT

size: -
J: TRBJ1-1
V: TRBV19
D: -
CDR3: CASSSPGQNTEAFF
DNA: TGTGCCAGTAGTTCGCCGGGCCAGAACACTGAAGCTTTCTTT

size: -
J: TRBJ2-4
V: TRBV6-2/TRBV6-3
D: -
CDR3: CASSKDRVLAKNIQYF
DNA: TGTGCCAGCAGTAAGGACAGAGTTTTAGCCAAAAACATTCAGTACTTC

size: -
J: TRBJ1-4
V: TRBV7-9
D: TRBD1
CDR3: CASSLSGTGALGEKLFF
DNA: TGTGCCAGCAGCTTAAGCGGCACAGGGGCTCTTGGTGAAAAACTGTTTTTT

size: -
J: TRBJ2-7
V: TRBV29-1
D: TRBD1
CDR3: CSVERTGTYEQYF
DNA: TGCAGCGTTGAGAGGACAGGGACCTACGAGCAGTACTTC

size: -
J: TRBJ1-2
V: TRBV30
D: -
CDR3: CAWRQASSGYTF
DNA: TGTGCCTGGAGGCAGGCCTCCTCTGGCTACACCTTC

size: -
J: TRBJ2-2
V: TRBV5-4
D: TRBD1
CDR3: CASSLIGQGVTGELFF
DNA: TGTGCCAGCAGCTTGATTGGACAGGGGGTCACCGGGGAGCTGTTTTTT

size: -
J: TRBJ2-1
V: TRBV4-1
D: -
CDR3: CASGHYNEQFF
DNA: TGCGCCAGCGGACACTACAATGAGCAGTTCTTC

size: once
J: TRBJ2-3
V: TRBV11-2
D: -
CDR3: CASSFRPSGASSDTQYF
DNA: TGTGCCAGCAGCTTTAGGCCCTCGGGGGCCTCCTCGGATACGCAGTATTTT

size: -
J: TRBJ1-5
V: TRBV19
D: -
CDR3: CASSITAANQPQHF
DNA: TGTGCCAGTAGTATAACGGCAGCCAATCAGCCCCAGCATTTT

size: -
J: TRBJ1-2
V: TRBV4-3
D: -
CDR3: CASSQVGALANYGYTF
DNA: TGCGCCAGCAGCCAAGTTGGAGCTTTAGCTAACTATGGCTACACCTTC

size: -
J: TRBJ2-1
V: TRBV11-3
D: -
CDR3: CASSQPVGRQEYEQFF
DNA: TGTGCCAGCAGCCAACCCGTCGGTCGGCAGGAATATGAGCAGTTCTTC

size: -
J: TRBJ1-6
V: TRBV27
D: TRBD1
CDR3: CASRLRTGEFNSPLHF
DNA: TGTGCCAGCAGACTCAGGACAGGGGAATTCAATTCACCCCTCCACTTT

size: -
J: TRBJ1-2
V: TRBV3-1/TRBV3-2
D: -
CDR3: CASSQGGTYGYTF
DNA: TGTGCCAGCAGCCAGGGGGGGACCTATGGCTACACCTTC

size: -
J: TRBJ2-7
V: TRBV21-1
D: -
CDR3: CASSISRQGDEQYF
DNA: TGTGCCAGCAGCATCTCTAGACAGGGAGACGAGCAGTACTTC

size: -
J: TRBJ1-5
V: TRBV12-3/TRBV12-4
D: -
CDR3: CACARVSNQPQHF
DNA: TGTGCCTGCGCGAGGGTCAGCAATCAGCCCCAGCATTTT

size: -
J: TRBJ2-1
V: TRBV5-1
D: -
CDR3: CASTGEPYNEQFF
DNA: TGTGCCAGCACGGGGGAGCCCTACAATGAGCAGTTCTTC

size: -
J: TRBJ1-1
V: TRBV11-3
D: -
CDR3: CASSLEPRYREGTEAFF
DNA: TGTGCCAGCAGCTTAGAGCCCAGGTATAGGGAAGGCACTGAAGCTTTCTTT

size: -
J: TRBJ2-3
V: TRBV10-3
D: TRBD2
CDR3: CAISESGGSTDTQYF
DNA: TGTGCCATCAGTGAGTCGGGGGGGAGCACAGATACGCAGTATTTT